What follows is one T cell receptor beta chain and its context. The antigen remains unidentified. Germline CDR1 SGHTA, CDR2 FQGNSA. The CDR3 has 17 amino acids. V was clipped by 7 bases and J by 5 bases; unmatched bases: 17. Produced via immunoSEQ multiplex PCR; TCRdb's table is partial and in-frame only. The table has 75,000 to 100,000 clones, about 86% seen once. The data stem from a study of T cell responses to AZD1222 COVID-19 vaccine. Regarding the study as a whole: Repertoire collection took place solely once the T cell response had peaked. Donors in the cohort were predominantly white British and more often female, and clonal diversity was possibly underestimated. With two AZD1222 doses given, Spike-specific TCR breadth and depth both rose.

This sequence was found in an adult in good health. The sequencing used peripheral blood, collected on day 0 of AZD1222 vaccination. The chain is built from TRBV7-2 and TRBJ2-5; 9 nucleotides align to TRBD1. CDR3 region: CASNPGTGSPYWETQYF. CDR3 DNA: TGTGCCAGCAATCCCGGGACAGGGTCCCCCTATTGGGAGACCCAGTACTTC.